This is a list of T cell receptor beta chains from one sample in a study of T cell changes during pregnancy in multiple sclerosis. TCRdb's table, derived via immunoSEQ multiplex PCR, lists solely in-frame clones and lacks some. The table has 70,000 to 75,000 clones, 92% seen once. The sequencing here drew on peripheral blood, taken before pregnancy. These receptors were obtained from a female donor with multiple sclerosis, enrolled in a pregnancy study. The CDR3 runs from the conserved cysteine through the conserved F or W. The order of the fields is V gene, J gene, CDR3 protein.

v_call: TRBV28
j_call: TRBJ2-3
cdr3_aa: CASKKGGASTDTQYF

v_call: TRBV5-1
j_call: TRBJ1-1
cdr3_aa: CASSRDGQGMNTEAFF

v_call: TRBV27
j_call: TRBJ2-3
cdr3_aa: CASSPLSGGTDTQYF

v_call: TRBV5-5
j_call: TRBJ1-4
cdr3_aa: CASSLRGATNEKLFF

v_call: TRBV5-1
j_call: TRBJ2-7
cdr3_aa: CASSLGQGLYEQYF

v_call: TRBV29-1
j_call: TRBJ2-7
cdr3_aa: CSVVRGKSEQYF

v_call: TRBV5-6
j_call: TRBJ1-2
cdr3_aa: CASNRQTPYGYTF

v_call: TRBV6-4
j_call: TRBJ2-1
cdr3_aa: CASSDSSGTSNEQFF

v_call: TRBV19
j_call: TRBJ2-3
cdr3_aa: CASSIDPLAGPGDTQYF

v_call: TRBV7-8
j_call: TRBJ2-2
cdr3_aa: CASSPRDRGNTGELFF

v_call: TRBV11-2
j_call: TRBJ2-2
cdr3_aa: CASSLAWGGPKAGELFF

v_call: TRBV28
j_call: TRBJ1-2
cdr3_aa: CASTSGGYNYGYTF

v_call: TRBV7-2
j_call: TRBJ2-7
cdr3_aa: CATRRDTSMEQYF

v_call: TRBV11-3
j_call: TRBJ2-5
cdr3_aa: CASSPGAVYGMLGGETQYF

v_call: TRBV7-9
j_call: TRBJ2-1
cdr3_aa: CASIVSEGEQFF

v_call: TRBV2
j_call: TRBJ1-1
cdr3_aa: CASSEVGQGDTEAFF

v_call: TRBV27
j_call: TRBJ1-1
cdr3_aa: CASSFSGGNTEAFF

v_call: TRBV9
j_call: TRBJ1-3
cdr3_aa: CASSTEGNRGTIYF

v_call: TRBV19
j_call: TRBJ1-4
cdr3_aa: CASSDRRTNEKLFF

v_call: TRBV4-3
j_call: TRBJ2-1
cdr3_aa: CASSQVVLAGGPYSYNEQFF

v_call: TRBV29-1
j_call: TRBJ2-1
cdr3_aa: CSVDTGAYNEQFF

v_call: TRBV6-1
j_call: TRBJ2-1
cdr3_aa: CASTGLAGVWGEQFF

v_call: TRBV27
j_call: TRBJ2-7
cdr3_aa: CASSLSGTAFYEQYF

v_call: TRBV15
j_call: TRBJ1-5
cdr3_aa: CATSRDDSSYSNQPQHF

v_call: TRBV4-3
j_call: TRBJ2-1
cdr3_aa: CASSQDWGLAGVDEQFF

v_call: TRBV28
j_call: TRBJ1-5
cdr3_aa: CATEGVRANQPQHF

v_call: TRBV7-8
j_call: TRBJ1-6
cdr3_aa: CASSLNSDNSPLHF

v_call: TRBV4-3
j_call: TRBJ2-6
cdr3_aa: CASSQSPGGGANVLTF

v_call: TRBV4-2
j_call: TRBJ1-1
cdr3_aa: CASSQVFGNTEAFF

v_call: TRBV7-2
j_call: TRBJ2-1
cdr3_aa: CASSMTGNGEQFF

v_call: TRBV7-9
j_call: TRBJ2-4
cdr3_aa: CASSLKGDIQYF

v_call: TRBV5-1
j_call: TRBJ2-5
cdr3_aa: CASSFIGQFRETQYF

v_call: TRBV19
j_call: TRBJ1-5
cdr3_aa: CASSAGTGDQPQHF

v_call: TRBV7-6
j_call: TRBJ2-2
cdr3_aa: CASSLAASGRPNTGELFF

v_call: TRBV29-1
j_call: TRBJ1-2
cdr3_aa: CSVTGSPYGYTF

v_call: TRBV7-9
j_call: TRBJ1-3
cdr3_aa: CASSLFRGGNTIYF

v_call: TRBV11-2
j_call: TRBJ2-1
cdr3_aa: CASSLLAGAYNEQFF

v_call: TRBV5-5
j_call: TRBJ2-2
cdr3_aa: CASTGGINGELFF

v_call: TRBV28
j_call: TRBJ2-6
cdr3_aa: CASRIGGSALSGANVLTF

v_call: TRBV7-3
j_call: TRBJ2-2
cdr3_aa: CASRSGGGTGELFF

v_call: TRBV7-6
j_call: TRBJ2-7
cdr3_aa: CASSLVASGGSYEQYF

v_call: TRBV7-2
j_call: TRBJ2-1
cdr3_aa: CASSPDGLATYNEQFF

v_call: TRBV7-9
j_call: TRBJ2-3
cdr3_aa: CASSLEGGSTDTQYF

v_call: TRBV6-4
j_call: TRBJ2-2
cdr3_aa: CASVIRDIGPNTGELFF

v_call: TRBV5-1
j_call: TRBJ2-5
cdr3_aa: CASTRDRGRGETQYF

v_call: TRBV5-6
j_call: TRBJ2-7
cdr3_aa: CASSISGRVVGEQYF

v_call: TRBV7-6
j_call: TRBJ2-2
cdr3_aa: CASSLVPSQVDTGELFF

v_call: TRBV7-2
j_call: TRBJ1-3
cdr3_aa: CASSSAGNTIYF

v_call: TRBV5-8
j_call: TRBJ1-4
cdr3_aa: CASSLDRGTNEKLFF

v_call: TRBV6-5
j_call: TRBJ2-5
cdr3_aa: CASTKTTGKETQYF

v_call: TRBV7-6
j_call: TRBJ2-7
cdr3_aa: CASSLAGGPGEQYF

v_call: TRBV6-5
j_call: TRBJ2-7
cdr3_aa: CASSYMRELYF

v_call: TRBV7-9
j_call: TRBJ2-7
cdr3_aa: CASSPAGGRYEQYF

v_call: TRBV4-2
j_call: TRBJ2-7
cdr3_aa: CASSQVDRTYEQYF

v_call: TRBV7-2
j_call: TRBJ2-1
cdr3_aa: CASSLDIGSGGRGEQFF